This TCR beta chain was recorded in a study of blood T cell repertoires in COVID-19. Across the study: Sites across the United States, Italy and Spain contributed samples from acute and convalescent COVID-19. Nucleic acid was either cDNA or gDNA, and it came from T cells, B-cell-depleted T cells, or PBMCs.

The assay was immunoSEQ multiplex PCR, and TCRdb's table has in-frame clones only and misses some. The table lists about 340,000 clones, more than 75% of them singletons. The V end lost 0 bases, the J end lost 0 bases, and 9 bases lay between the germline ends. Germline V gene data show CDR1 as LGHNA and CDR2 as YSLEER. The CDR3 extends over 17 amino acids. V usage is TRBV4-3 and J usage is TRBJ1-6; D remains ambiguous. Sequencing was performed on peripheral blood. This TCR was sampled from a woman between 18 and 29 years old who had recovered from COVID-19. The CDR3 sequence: CASSQDAGRSYNSPLHF. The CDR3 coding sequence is TGCGCCAGCAGCCAAGATGCGGGCCGCTCCTATAATTCACCCCTCCACTTT.